These 4 T cell receptor beta chains originate from one sample sequenced in a study of shared clonotypes between healthy human individuals. The naive CD8 fraction comprised CD45RO-negative cells positively selected for CCR7 and excluded terminally differentiated effector memory CD45RA+ cells. TCRdb's table, derived via immunoSEQ multiplex PCR, lists solely in-frame clones and lacks some. The repertoire holds some 2 million clones, about 95% seen once, with 1.2% in the top ten. The sequenced sample consisted of naive CD8+ T cells sorted from blood. Receptors were obtained from a man younger than 30 in good health.

The V and J genes are TRBV2 and TRBJ1-4; D not resolved. The length of the CDR3 is 14 residues. Germline CDR1 is SNHLY and CDR2 is FYNNEI. V gave up 7 bases and J gave up 3 bases, with 12 bases separating them. The chain's CDR3 is CASNEGSPNEKLFF. CDR3 DNA sequence: TGTGCCAGCAATGAGGGATCTCCTAATGAAAAACTGTTTTTT.

With respect to this clone: Other nucleotide sequences in the sample specify the same CDR3. The chain employs TRBV9 and TRBJ1-1; TRBD1 matches 9 bases. Germline V gene lookup returns CDR1 SGDLS and CDR2 YYNGEE. The CDR3 totals 14 residues. The ends lost 4 bases at V and 7 bases at J; junction bases unmatched: 8. In DNA, the CDR3 is TGTGCCAGCAGCTTGGGACAGGGCGCGGTTGAAGCTTTCTTT. Protein sequence: CASSLGQGAVEAFF.

For this clone: Within the sample, other DNA sequences also encode this same CDR3. The chain carries TRBV28 and TRBJ2-7; 9 bases are shared with TRBD2. From germline, CDR1 is MDHEN and CDR2 SYDVKM. The CDR3 has 14 amino acids. V lost 2 bases to trimming and J lost 2 bases; unmatched junction nucleotides: 1. Here the CDR3 reads CASSLAGGTYEQYF. CDR3 coding DNA: TGTGCCAGCAGTTTAGCGGGGGGGACCTACGAGCAGTACTTC.

The gene calls are TRBV29-1 and TRBJ2-1; 8 nucleotides match TRBD1. V lost 3 bases, J lost 2 bases, and 3 bases stayed unmatched. The germline gives CDR1 SQVTM, CDR2 ANQGSEA. The CDR3 loop spans 14 amino acids. CDR3 bases: TGCAGCGTTGATGGACAGGGCCCCTACAATGAGCAGTTCTTC. Protein: CSVDGQGPYNEQFF.